A few counts support the clone carrying this T cell receptor beta chain. The data were taken from a study of T-cell memory formation after mild COVID-19. Losses at the gene ends were 6 bases for V and 4 bases for J; bases not matched to a gene: 7. CDR3 length: 14 residues. In TCRdb, the 5' RACE reads were re-called with MiXCR into one record per CDR3 protein. The table has 100,000 to 150,000 distinct CDR3 sequences, about 6% seen once; the top ten hold roughly 2.2%. The chain links TRBV12-3 or TRBV12-4 to TRBJ1-2; 8 bases line up with TRBD1. Sequenced input: PBMCs or a T cell subset sorted from them (not recorded which). This clonotype originated in an adult woman who had mild COVID-19 (a few samples of this study predate the infection). Cell type and time point are not known. CDR3 nucleotide sequence: TGTGCCAGCAGACCGACCGGGACAGGCTATGGCTACACCTTC. It is translated as CASRPTGTGYGYTF.